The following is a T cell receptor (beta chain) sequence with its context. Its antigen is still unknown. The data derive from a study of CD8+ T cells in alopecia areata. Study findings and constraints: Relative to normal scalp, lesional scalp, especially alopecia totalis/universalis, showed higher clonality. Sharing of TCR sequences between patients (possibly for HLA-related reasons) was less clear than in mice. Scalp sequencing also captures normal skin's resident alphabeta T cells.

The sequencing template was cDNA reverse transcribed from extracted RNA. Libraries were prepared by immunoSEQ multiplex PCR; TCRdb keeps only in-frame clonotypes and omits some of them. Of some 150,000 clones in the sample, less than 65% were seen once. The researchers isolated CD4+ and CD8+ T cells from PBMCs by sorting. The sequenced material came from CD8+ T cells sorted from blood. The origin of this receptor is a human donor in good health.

The CDR3 region is CASSPLGLAGPYEQYF. The CDR3 DNA is TGTGCCAGCAGTCCCCTGGGACTAGCGGGCCCTTACGAGCAGTACTTC. This chain uses TRBV28 with TRBJ2-7; TRBD2 agrees at 12 bases. The CDR3 loop spans 16 amino acids. Germline V CDR1 and CDR2: MDHEN, SYDVKM. The trim removed 5 bases at V and 4 bases at J, leaving 9 bases unmatched.